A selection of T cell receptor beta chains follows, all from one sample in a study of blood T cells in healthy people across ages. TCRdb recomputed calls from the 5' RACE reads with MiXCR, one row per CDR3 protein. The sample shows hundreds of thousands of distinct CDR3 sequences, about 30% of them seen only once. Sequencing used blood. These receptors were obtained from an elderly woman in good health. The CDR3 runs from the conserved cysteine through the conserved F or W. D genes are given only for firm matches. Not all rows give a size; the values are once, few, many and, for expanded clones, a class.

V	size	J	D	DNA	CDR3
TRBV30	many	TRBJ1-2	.	TGTGCCTGGAACCAGGAGGGATATGGCTACACCTTC	CAWNQEGYGYTF
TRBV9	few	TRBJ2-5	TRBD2	TGTGCCAGCAGCCCTCGGGAGCGGGGGGGCCCGGAGACCCAGTACTTC	CASSPRERGGPETQYF
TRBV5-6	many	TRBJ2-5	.	TGTGCCAGCAGCTTAGGACGAGTAGGGACCCAGTACTTC	CASSLGRVGTQYF
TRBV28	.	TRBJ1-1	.	TGTGCCAGCACTCAGGGTGGGAGAGGGGAAGGAGCTTTCTTT	CASTQGGRGEGAFF
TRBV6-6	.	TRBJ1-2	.	TGTGCCAGCAGTTCCTCGGGTGATGGCTACACCTTC	CASSSSGDGYTF
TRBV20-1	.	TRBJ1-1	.	TGCAGTGCTTGGAGTGGGGGGAACACTGAAGCTTTCTTT	CSAWSGGNTEAFF
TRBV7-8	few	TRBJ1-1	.	TGTGCCAGCAGCGCAGACCCACGACACACTGAAGCTTTCTTT	CASSADPRHTEAFF
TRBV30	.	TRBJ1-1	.	TGTGCCAGCTTACAGGAAGCGAACACTGAAGCTTTCTTT	CASLQEANTEAFF
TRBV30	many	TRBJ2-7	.	TGTGCCTGGAGAGTCCTCCAAGGGGGGCCGCAGGAGCAGTACTTC	CAWRVLQGGPQEQYF
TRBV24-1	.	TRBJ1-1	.	TGTGCCACCAGTGAGCGCAGGAACACTGAAGCTTTCTTT	CATSERRNTEAFF
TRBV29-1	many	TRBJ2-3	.	TGCAGCGTTGAAAAGAGGGATACGCAGTATTTT	CSVEKRDTQYF
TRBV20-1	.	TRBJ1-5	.	TGCAGTGCCTGGCAGGGCCTAGGTCAGCCCCAGCATTTT	CSAWQGLGQPQHF
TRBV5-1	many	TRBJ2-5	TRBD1	TGCGCCAGCAGCCCTAACGACAGGGTGAGGGAGACCCAGTACTTC	CASSPNDRVRETQYF
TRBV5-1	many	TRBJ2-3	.	TGCGCCAGCAGCTTGGACGGGGACAACACAGATACGCAGTATTTT	CASSLDGDNTDTQYF
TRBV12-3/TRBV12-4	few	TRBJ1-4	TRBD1	TGTGCCAGCAGGTCCGACAGGGGTGGTGAAAAACTGTTTTTT	CASRSDRGGEKLFF
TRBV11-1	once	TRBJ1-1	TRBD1	TGTGCCAGCAGCTCCCTCTTTTTGGGTCCGGGACAGGGGACCGATGAACCTATGAACACTGAAGCTTTCTTT	CASSSLFLGPGQGTDEPMNTEAFF
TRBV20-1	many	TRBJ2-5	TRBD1	TGCAGTGCTAGTGATGGACAGGGGAGGCGAGAGACCCAGTACTTC	CSASDGQGRRETQYF
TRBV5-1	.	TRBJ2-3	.	TGCGCCAGCAGCCTTACAGGGGGAGCGGGGTACCGCACAGATACGCAGTATTTT	CASSLTGGAGYRTDTQYF
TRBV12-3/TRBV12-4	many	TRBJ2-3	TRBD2	TGTGCCAGCAGCCGAGGGGGGGGACTAGCGGGGTTTGATACGCAGTATTTT	CASSRGGGLAGFDTQYF
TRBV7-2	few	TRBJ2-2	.	TGTGCCAGCAGCTCGACAGTACTCGGGGAGCTGTTTTTT	CASSSTVLGELFF
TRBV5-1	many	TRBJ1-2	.	TGCGCCAGCAGCTTGGACAGGGACTATGGCTACACCTTC	CASSLDRDYGYTF
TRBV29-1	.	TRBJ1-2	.	TGCAGCGTGTCGAAAGAGGCGGGGGCCCTTAACTATGGCTACACCTTC	CSVSKEAGALNYGYTF
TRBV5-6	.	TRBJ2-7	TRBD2	TGTGCCAGCAGCTTGGATCCGGGACTAGCGGTCTACGAGCAGTACTTC	CASSLDPGLAVYEQYF
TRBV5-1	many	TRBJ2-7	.	TGCGCCAGCAGCTTGTCCAGGGGATCCAATTACGAGCAGTACTTC	CASSLSRGSNYEQYF
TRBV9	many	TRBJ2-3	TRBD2	TGTGCCAGCAGCGTAGTAGGCCTAGCGGCCTCTAGCACAGATACGCAGTATTTT	CASSVVGLAASSTDTQYF
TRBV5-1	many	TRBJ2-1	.	TGCGCCAGCAGCTTGCAGGGAAGAGAGGAGAATGAGCAGTTCTTC	CASSLQGREENEQFF
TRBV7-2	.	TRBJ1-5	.	TGTGCCAGCAGCTTAGAGGTCAGTTTAACTAGCAATCAGCCCCAGCATTTT	CASSLEVSLTSNQPQHF
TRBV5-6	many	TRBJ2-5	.	TGTGCCAGCAGCTTGGTTCAGGGTAACCAAGAGACCCAGTACTTC	CASSLVQGNQETQYF
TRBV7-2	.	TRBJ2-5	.	TGTGCCAGCAGCCCCAGACGAGGGACCCAGTACTTC	CASSPRRGTQYF
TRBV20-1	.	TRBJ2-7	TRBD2	TGCAGTGCCAGGAGCCTAGCGGGGGGGAGGAGGTCCTACGAGCAGTACTTC	CSARSLAGGRRSYEQYF
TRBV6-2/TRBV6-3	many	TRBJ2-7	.	TGTGCCAGCAGTTACTGGGGCGAGCAGTACTTC	CASSYWGEQYF
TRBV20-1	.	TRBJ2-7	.	TGCAGTGCGATTGAATTAGCCAAAAACATTCAGTACGAGCAGTACTTC	CSAIELAKNIQYEQYF